This TCR beta chain derives from a study of T-cell reconstitution after alpha-beta-depleted transplantation in children. This CDR3 comprises 16 residues. Germline CDR1 SQVTM, CDR2 ANQGSEA. V was clipped by 4 bases and J by 0 bases, with 13 bases between them. Unique molecular identifiers were incorporated into the prepared TCRbeta library. One entry per CDR3 protein results from TCRdb running MiXCR on the PCR reads. The data contain 490,000 or so distinct CDR3 sequences, under 15% of them singletons. This clonotype was seen a few times. This TCR was sampled from a human donor who donated a stem cell graft to a child with combined immunodeficiency. Here the sequenced sample was PBMCs from the stem cell graft donor, taken from the stem cell graft. V usage is TRBV29-1 and J usage is TRBJ2-6; D may correspond to TRBD1 or TRBD2 (6 bases each). This chain's CDR3 is CSVGGLANSGANVLTF. Written as DNA, the CDR3 is TGCAGCGTTGGGGGGCTAGCGAACTCTGGGGCCAACGTCCTGACTTTC.